A selection of T cell receptor beta chains follows, all from one sample in a study of early stage breast cancer tumors. Sequencing used immunoSEQ multiplex PCR; TCRdb keeps in-frame clones, though not all of them. Here the sample spans some 32,000 clones, 74% being singletons. The sequencing input was breast tumor tissue. These receptors were collected from a person aged 25 to 39 with breast cancer. The CDR3 runs from the conserved cysteine through the conserved F or W. Fields, in order: clone size, J gene, D gene, V gene, CDR3 DNA, CDR3 protein. A D gene is named only where the DNA matches it firmly. A clone size is listed for some rows: how often the clone was seen (once, few, many), or a class if it is expanded.

size: few; J: TRBJ1-2; D: .; V: TRBV4-2; DNA: TGTGCCAGCAGCCCCTTACAACAGGGAGCCTATAACTATGGCTACACCTTC; CDR3: CASSPLQQGAYNYGYTF
size: .; J: TRBJ2-2; D: TRBD1; V: TRBV6-4; DNA: TGTGCCAGCAGGGGGGACAGCGACACCGGGGAGCTGTTTTTT; CDR3: CASRGDSDTGELFF
size: .; J: TRBJ1-2; D: TRBD1; V: TRBV7-2; DNA: TGTGCCAGCAGGAACAGGGACAGCAACTATGGCTACACCTTC; CDR3: CASRNRDSNYGYTF
size: .; J: TRBJ2-2; D: .; V: TRBV4-3; DNA: TGCGCCAGCAGCCAAGAGTTTGTCACCGGGGAGCTGTTTTTT; CDR3: CASSQEFVTGELFF
size: medium-sized; J: TRBJ2-1; D: .; V: TRBV11-2; DNA: TGTGCCAGCAGCTTAAGCTCCTACAATGAGCAGTTCTTC; CDR3: CASSLSSYNEQFF
size: few; J: TRBJ2-2; D: .; V: TRBV19; DNA: TGTGCCAGTAGATTTACCGGGGAGCTGTTTTTT; CDR3: CASRFTGELFF
size: .; J: TRBJ2-4; D: .; V: TRBV27; DNA: TGTGCCAGCAGTGCCTGGGACTTAGGGGACGTTAGATTCATTCAGTACTTC; CDR3: CASSAWDLGDVRFIQYF
size: .; J: TRBJ2-2; D: .; V: TRBV6-5; DNA: TGTGCCAGCAGTTACCGGCAAGGGGACACCGGGGAGCTGTTTTTT; CDR3: CASSYRQGDTGELFF
size: .; J: TRBJ1-6; D: .; V: TRBV29-1; DNA: TGCAGCGTTGGACAGGCGCGGGATTCACCCCTCCACTTT; CDR3: CSVGQARDSPLHF
size: .; J: TRBJ2-5; D: TRBD2; V: TRBV7-2; DNA: TGTGCCAGCACCAACCGGCTAGCGGAAGAGACCCAGTACTTC; CDR3: CASTNRLAEETQYF
size: .; J: TRBJ1-2; D: .; V: TRBV30; DNA: TGTGCCTGGAGTGTACTGTGGGACGGAGACGTCACTAACTATGGCTACACCTTC; CDR3: CAWSVLWDGDVTNYGYTF
size: .; J: TRBJ2-1; D: .; V: TRBV7-9; DNA: TGTGCCAGCAGCCAATCGCTAGGCAATGAGCAGTTCTTC; CDR3: CASSQSLGNEQFF
size: .; J: TRBJ2-7; D: .; V: TRBV11-2; DNA: TGTGCCAGCAGCCGAAGCAGGGGCGAGCAGTACTTC; CDR3: CASSRSRGEQYF
size: .; J: TRBJ2-2; D: .; V: TRBV19; DNA: TGTGCCAGTAGTATCGGGTGGGAAGCCGGGGAGCTGTTTTTT; CDR3: CASSIGWEAGELFF
size: .; J: TRBJ2-2; D: TRBD2; V: TRBV9; DNA: TGTGCCAGCAGCGTAGGCGGGACTAGCCCTACCGGGGAGCTGTTTTTT; CDR3: CASSVGGTSPTGELFF
size: .; J: TRBJ1-6; D: .; V: TRBV18; DNA: TGTGCCAGCTCACCATCGCCCAGGGATTCACCCCTCCACTTT; CDR3: CASSPSPRDSPLHF
size: few; J: TRBJ2-7; D: .; V: TRBV7-9; DNA: TGTGCCAGCAGCTTTGAAGCATTTTACGAGCAGTACTTC; CDR3: CASSFEAFYEQYF
size: .; J: TRBJ2-1; D: .; V: TRBV4-1; DNA: TGCGCCAGCAGCCAAGCGCAGGAGGTGGATGAGCAGTTCTTC; CDR3: CASSQAQEVDEQFF